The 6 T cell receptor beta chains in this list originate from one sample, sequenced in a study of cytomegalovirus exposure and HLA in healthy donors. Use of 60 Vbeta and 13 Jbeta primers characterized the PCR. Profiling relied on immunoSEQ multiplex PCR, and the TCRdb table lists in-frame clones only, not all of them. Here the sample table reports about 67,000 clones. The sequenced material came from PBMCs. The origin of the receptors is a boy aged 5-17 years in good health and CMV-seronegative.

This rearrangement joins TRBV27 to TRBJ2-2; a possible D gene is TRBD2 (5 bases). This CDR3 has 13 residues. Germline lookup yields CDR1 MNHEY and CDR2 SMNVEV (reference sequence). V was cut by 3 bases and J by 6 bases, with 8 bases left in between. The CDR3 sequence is CASSLRVPGELFF. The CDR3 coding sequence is TGTGCCAGCAGTTTGAGGGTCCCCGGGGAGCTGTTTTTT.

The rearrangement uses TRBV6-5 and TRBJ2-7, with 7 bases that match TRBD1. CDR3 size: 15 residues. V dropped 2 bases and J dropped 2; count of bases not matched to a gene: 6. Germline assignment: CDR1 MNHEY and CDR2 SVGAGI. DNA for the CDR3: TGTGCCAGCAGTTACAGGCGACAGGGTCCCTACGAGCAGTACTTC. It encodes CASSYRRQGPYEQYF.

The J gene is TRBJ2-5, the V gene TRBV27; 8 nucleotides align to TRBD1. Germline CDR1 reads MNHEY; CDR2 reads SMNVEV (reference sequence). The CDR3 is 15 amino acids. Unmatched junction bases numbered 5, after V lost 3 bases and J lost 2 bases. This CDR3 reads CASSFFRTGQETQYF. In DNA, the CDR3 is TGTGCCAGCAGTTTTTTCCGGACAGGGCAAGAGACCCAGTACTTC.

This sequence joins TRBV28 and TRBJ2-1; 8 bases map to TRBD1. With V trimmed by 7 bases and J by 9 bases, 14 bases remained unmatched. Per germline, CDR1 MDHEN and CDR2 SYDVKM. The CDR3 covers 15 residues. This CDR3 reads CASTSPTGANGEQFF. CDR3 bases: TGTGCCAGCACCTCTCCGACAGGGGCGAATGGTGAGCAGTTCTTC. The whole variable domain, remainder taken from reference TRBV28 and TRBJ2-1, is DVKVTQSSRYLVKRTGEKVFLECVQDMDHENMFWYRQDPGLGLRLIYFSYDVKMKEKGDIPEGYSVSREKKERFSLILESASTNQTSMYLCASTSPTGANGEQFFGPGTRLTVL.

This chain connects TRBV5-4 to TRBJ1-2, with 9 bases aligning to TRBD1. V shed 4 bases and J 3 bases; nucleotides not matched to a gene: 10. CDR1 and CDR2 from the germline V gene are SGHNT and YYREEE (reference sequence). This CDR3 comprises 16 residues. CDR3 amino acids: CASSLPNRGQDYGYTF. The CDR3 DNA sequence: TGTGCCAGCAGCCTGCCTAACAGGGGGCAGGACTATGGCTACACCTTC. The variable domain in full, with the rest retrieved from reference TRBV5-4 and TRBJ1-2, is ETGVTQSPTHLIKTRGQQVTLRCSSQSGHNTVSWYQQALGQGPQFIFQYYREEENGRGNFPPRFSGLQFPNYSSELNVNALELDDSALYLCASSLPNRGQDYGYTFGSGTRLTVV.

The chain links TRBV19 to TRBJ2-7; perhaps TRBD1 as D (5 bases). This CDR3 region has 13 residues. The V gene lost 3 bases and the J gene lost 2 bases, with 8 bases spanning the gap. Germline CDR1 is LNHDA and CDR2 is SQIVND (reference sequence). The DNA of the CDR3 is TGTGCCAGTAGTATTCAGGGAACCTACGAGCAGTACTTC. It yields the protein CASSIQGTYEQYF.